One and the same sample provided the 20 T cell receptor beta chains below, sequenced in a study of cytomegalovirus exposure and HLA in healthy donors. The PCR employed 60 Vbeta primers together with 13 Jbeta primers. TCRdb's table, derived via immunoSEQ multiplex PCR, lists solely in-frame clones and lacks some. The sample contains 150,000 to 200,000 clones, 78% of which appear only once. The specimen sequenced was PBMCs. The receptors stem from a male donor in good health and CMV-seronegative.

This clone appeared a few times. This chain links TRBV7-2 with TRBJ2-1; TRBD2 agrees at 8 bases. CDR1 and CDR2 from the germline V gene are SGHTA and FQGNSA. There are 15 residues in the CDR3. Trimming at V came to 5 bases and at J to 4 bases, leaving 7 bases not matched to a gene. CDR3 in DNA: TGTGCCAGCAGCCGACGGGGGGGCGGATACAATGAGCAGTTCTTC. Residues: CASSRRGGGYNEQFF.

This chain joins TRBV7-2 and TRBJ2-7; D is undetermined. This CDR3 spans 13 amino acids. The germline V gene has CDR1 SGHTA and CDR2 FQGNSA. V gave up 6 bases and J gave up 3 bases, with 12 bases separating them. The CDR3 loop reads CASSYDTYYEQYF. CDR3 nucleotides: TGTGCCAGCAGTTACGACACCTACTACGAGCAGTACTTC.

This clone came up a few times. This chain joins TRBV9 and TRBJ1-2, with 7 bases lining up with TRBD1. CDR1 is SGDLS and CDR2 is YYNGEE in the germline V gene. The CDR3 spans 14 residues. Unmatched junction bases numbered 10, after V lost 0 bases and J lost 11 bases. CDR3 sequence (DNA): TGTGCCAGCAGCGTAGTAGGACAGGACCCACCTTACACCTTC. Protein sequence: CASSVVGQDPPYTF.

The rearrangement joins TRBV28 to TRBJ1-1; D gene ambiguous. The V end was cut by 4 bases, the J end by 4 bases, with 4 bases between. The CDR3 runs 11 residues. Germline-derived CDR1 and CDR2 are MDHEN and SYDVKM. CDR3 nucleotides: TGTGCCAGCAGTTCATCCACTGAAGCTTTCTTT. Protein product: CASSSSTEAFF. Full variable domain (outside the CDR3, taken from reference TRBV28 and TRBJ1-1): DVKVTQSSRYLVKRTGEKVFLECVQDMDHENMFWYRQDPGLGLRLIYFSYDVKMKEKGDIPEGYSVSREKKERFSLILESASTNQTSMYLCASSSSTEAFFGQGTRLTVV.

The chain joins TRBV4-2 to TRBJ1-2, with unresolved D. There are 14 residues in the CDR3. The V gene lost 0 bases and the J gene lost 5 bases, with 10 bases spanning the gap. The germline CDR1 and CDR2 sequences are LGHNA and YNFKEQ. In DNA form, the CDR3 reads TGTGCCAGCAGCCAAGAGGGCAGCCAATATGGCTACACCTTC. Encoded protein: CASSQEGSQYGYTF.

The chain employs TRBV4-2 and TRBJ2-5; maybe TRBD2 (5 bases). Germline V CDR1 and CDR2: LGHNA, YNFKEQ. V dropped 1 base and J dropped 1 base, with 7 bases sitting between them. This CDR3 is built from 14 residues. CDR3 loop: CASSQGGRQETQYF. The CDR3 DNA is TGTGCCAGCAGCCAAGGAGGGCGCCAAGAGACCCAGTACTTC.

This chain links TRBV14 with TRBJ2-7; D remains ambiguous. This CDR3 is 11 amino acids long. Trimming stripped 8 bases from V and 3 bases from J, with 8 bases between. Per the germline V gene, CDR1 is SGHDN and CDR2 is FVKESK. The DNA of the CDR3 is TGTGCCAGCGGTCTGAGCTACGAGCAGTACTTC. Translating gives CASGLSYEQYF. Filled out from reference TRBV14 and TRBJ2-7, the complete variable domain reads EAGVTQFPSHSVIEKGQTVTLRCDPISGHDNLYWYRRVMGKEIKFLLHFVKESKQDESGMPNNRFLAERTGGTYSTLKVQPAELEDSGVYFCASGLSYEQYFGPGTRLTVT.

This chain connects TRBV30 to TRBJ2-3; 7 nucleotides agree with TRBD2. The CDR3 is made up of 15 amino acids. Germline lookup yields CDR1 GTSNPN and CDR2 SVGIG (reference sequence). After removal of 2 bases from V and 6 bases from J, the junction contained 11 bases not matched to a gene. The CDR3 here is CAWSPTRGRTDTQYF. The DNA of the CDR3 is TGTGCCTGGAGTCCGACGCGCGGGAGAACCGATACGCAGTATTTT.

This clone has a single count. One end of the junction fails to match germline, which may point to a read error. This chain links TRBV6-1 with TRBJ2-7; D is possibly TRBD1 (6 bases). The CDR3 extends over 16 amino acids. Per germline, CDR1 MNHNS and CDR2 SASEGT. As DNA, the CDR3 is TGTGCCAGCAGTGGGACAGTTACGGATCTCTGGACAAAAATAGTATTC. This gives the protein CASSGTVTDLWTKIVF.

This chain uses TRBV27 with TRBJ2-3, with TRBD2 identical over 9 bases. Germline values: CDR1 MNHEY, CDR2 SMNVEV (reference sequence). The CDR3 is 15 residues long. V gave up 5 bases and J gave up 6 bases; unmatched junction bases: 9. The CDR3 DNA is TGTGCCAGCAGTCCGTCGGTTAGCGGGGGTGATACGCAGTATTTT. The encoded protein is CASSPSVSGGDTQYF.

The genes are TRBV11-3 and TRBJ2-3; D remains unclear. Germline values: CDR1 SGHNT, CDR2 YENEEA. The CDR3 length is 14 residues. V lost 5 bases to trimming and J lost 0 bases, with 9 bases between them. The CDR3 sequence is CASSRSESTDTQYF. CDR3 coding DNA: TGTGCCAGCAGCCGAAGCGAAAGCACAGATACGCAGTATTTT.

The chain joins TRBV4-2 to TRBJ2-1; perhaps TRBD2 as D (5 bases). V was cut by 1 base and J by 7 bases, with 11 bases left in between. CDR3 length: 14 residues. Looked up from germline, CDR1 is LGHNA and CDR2 is YNFKEQ. The CDR3 DNA reads as TGTGCCAGCAGCCAAGGAGGGTTACCAAATGAGCAGTTCTTC. Translating gives CASSQGGLPNEQFF.

The J gene is TRBJ1-2, the V gene TRBV18, with 9 bases identical to TRBD1. The CDR3 consists of 15 residues. Germline V CDR1 and CDR2: KGHSH, LQKENI. J gave up 2 bases and V 6 bases, and 7 bases lay outside the gene matches. The CDR3 nucleotides read TGTGCCAGCTCCCGCGAAGGACAGGGGAACTATGGCTACACCTTC. Amino acids: CASSREGQGNYGYTF.

The V and J genes are TRBV5-4 and TRBJ1-1; a possible D gene is TRBD1 (6 bases). Deletions cut 0 bases from V and 7 bases from J, with 10 bases between. The length of the CDR3 is 13 residues. CDR1 and CDR2 from the germline V gene are SGHNT and YYREEE (reference sequence). In DNA form, the CDR3 reads TGTGCCAGCAGCTTGGCCAGCAGGGGTGAAGCTTTCTTT. It specifies CASSLASRGEAFF.

This chain uses TRBV6-4 with TRBJ1-5; D remains ambiguous. CDR3 size: 13 residues. The germline gives CDR1 MRHNA, CDR2 SNTAGT. Between the trimmed V and J ends, which lost 4 bases and 7 bases, there was a span of 11 bases. CDR3 amino acids: CASSGWAGQPQHF. The CDR3 DNA reads as TGTGCCAGCAGTGGTTGGGCGGGCCAGCCCCAGCATTTT.

The chain has TRBV7-2 and TRBJ2-1; 10 nucleotides match TRBD1. V lost 8 bases to trimming and J lost 10 bases; unmatched junction nucleotides: 17. CDR3 length: 16 residues. Germline V gives CDR1 SGHTA, CDR2 FQGNSA. CDR3 sequence: CASSNRDRGKSSEQFF. In DNA, the CDR3 is TGTGCCAGCTCCAACCGGGACAGGGGAAAGAGTTCAGAGCAGTTCTTC.

V and J are TRBV10-1 and TRBJ2-2; TRBD1 agrees at 7 bases. V trimming: 3 bases; J trimming: 5 bases; junction bases outside the gene matches: 3. The CDR3 has 14 amino acids. The germline V gene encodes CDR1 WNHNN and CDR2 SYGVQD (reference sequence). The CDR3 protein is CASSDRGFTGELFF. Here the CDR3 DNA reads TGCGCCAGCAGTGACAGGGGGTTTACCGGGGAGCTGTTTTTT.

This clone was detected a few times. V usage is TRBV5-1 and J usage is TRBJ1-1; possible D gene TRBD1, 6 bases. The CDR3 runs to 16 residues. Germline values: CDR1 SGHRS, CDR2 YFSETQ. Trimming shortened V by 0 bases and J by 0 bases, and 12 bases separated the two germline ends. CDR3 in DNA: TGCGCCAGCAGCTTGGGAGGGGGTACCATGAACACTGAAGCTTTCTTT. Translating it yields CASSLGGGTMNTEAFF.

V usage is TRBV10-3 and J usage is TRBJ2-1; tentative D call: TRBD2 (6 bases). Germline lookup yields CDR1 ENHRY and CDR2 SYGVKD. This CDR3 has 15 residues. V lost 6 bases and J lost 5, with 17 bases in between. CDR3 amino acids: CAIRSPAGGNNEQFF. The CDR3 bases are TGTGCCATCAGGTCGCCCGCGGGCGGGAACAATGAGCAGTTCTTC.

The table lists this clone with a count of one. This chain connects TRBV2 to TRBJ2-3; D not certain. CDR3 length: 16 residues. Germline V CDR1 and CDR2: SNHLY, FYNNEI. V lost 6 bases and J lost 1, with 17 bases in between. This CDR3 is CASSLTPRPGTDTQYF. CDR3 nucleotides: TGTGCCAGCAGCCTGACTCCCAGACCTGGCACAGATACGCAGTATTTT.